The 22 T cell receptor beta chains given below trace back to one sample, sequenced in a study of T cell responses to AZD1222 COVID-19 vaccine. Method: immunoSEQ multiplex PCR; TCRdb's copy keeps in-frame clones and lacks some. The sample records roughly 130,000 clones, approximately 92% being singletons. The material sequenced was peripheral blood, taken on day 0 of AZD1222 vaccination. These receptors all stem from an adult in good health.

The chain is built from TRBV4-2 and TRBJ1-2, with a possible D match to TRBD1 (6 bases). V dropped 4 bases and J dropped 9 bases, with 12 bases sitting between them. CDR3 length equals 12 residues. The germline CDR1 and CDR2 sequences are LGHNA and YNFKEQ. Here the CDR3 reads CASSLETGSYTF. In DNA, the CDR3 is TGTGCCAGCAGCCTCGAGACAGGCAGCTACACCTTC.

The chain is built from TRBV4-3 and TRBJ2-1; 11 nucleotides agree with TRBD2. V trimming: 1 base; J trimming: 3 bases; junction bases outside the gene matches: 5. Germline CDR1 is LGHNA and CDR2 is YSLEER. The CDR3 extends over 17 amino acids. For the CDR3, the DNA is TGCGCCAGCAGCCAAGGTTGGGGGACTAGCGGCTACAATGAGCAGTTCTTC. It specifies CASSQGWGTSGYNEQFF.

The chain joins TRBV5-6 to TRBJ1-5, with D unclear. The CDR3 is 15 residues long. Trimming removed 1 base from V and 1 base from J, with 9 bases in between. Germline V gene sequence: CDR1 SGHDT, CDR2 YYEEEE. CDR3 nucleotide sequence: TGTGCCAGCAGCTTGTTAACGGGGAGCAATCAGCCCCAGCATTTT. It translates to CASSLLTGSNQPQHF.

The chain links TRBV5-8 to TRBJ1-5; D ambiguous. This CDR3 has 16 amino acids. Germline CDR1 and CDR2: SGHTS and YDEGEE. The ends were cut back, 0 bases at V and 2 bases at J, with 12 bases in the middle. The CDR3 sequence: CASSLVSGVGNQPQHF. The CDR3 coding sequence is TGTGCCAGCAGCTTGGTATCCGGGGTTGGCAATCAGCCCCAGCATTTT.

The chain links TRBV19 to TRBJ1-5; a weak D match, TRBD1 (6 bases). Germline loops: CDR1 LNHDA, CDR2 SQIVND (reference sequence). The length of the CDR3 is 13 residues. The germline V and J ends were trimmed by 10 bases and 5 bases, with 15 bases remaining between them. In DNA form, the CDR3 reads TGTGCCACCACTCCCAGGGGTTATCAGCCCCAGCATTTT. This encodes CATTPRGYQPQHF.

The chain joins TRBV5-5 to TRBJ1-5; no clear D. V was cut by 4 bases and J by 0 bases, with 20 bases left in between. This CDR3 is 18 amino acids long. From germline, CDR1 is SGHKS and CDR2 YYEKEE (reference sequence). CDR3 nucleotide sequence: TGTGCCAGCAGCGTCTCGGCCGTAGTGGGGTTTAGCAATCAGCCCCAGCATTTT. Encoded protein: CASSVSAVVGFSNQPQHF.

This chain connects TRBV27 to TRBJ2-2; 11 bases align to TRBD2. This CDR3 comprises 19 residues. Germline V gives CDR1 MNHEY, CDR2 SMNVEV (reference sequence). Trimming took 5 bases from V and 3 from J; bases not matched to a gene: 14. Here the CDR3 DNA reads TGTGCCAGCAGTACCCAGAAGGTAGCGGGAGGGCCGTACACCGGGGAGCTGTTTTTT. Translating gives CASSTQKVAGGPYTGELFF.

The genes are TRBV6-5 and TRBJ1-1; D perhaps matches TRBD1 (5 bases). V lost 11 bases to trimming and J lost 4 bases, with 14 bases between them. Germline CDR1 is MNHEY and CDR2 is SVGAGI. This CDR3 has 12 residues. The CDR3: CAPSTGITEAFF. The CDR3, as DNA: TGTGCCCCCAGTACAGGAATCACTGAAGCTTTCTTT.

This clone is a singleton in its sample. The rearrangement joins TRBV4-1 to TRBJ2-7; D remains ambiguous. This CDR3 has 13 amino acids. The germline V gene encodes CDR1 MGHRA and CDR2 YSYEKL. Deletions cut 3 bases from V and 0 bases from J, with 6 bases between. The CDR3 nucleotides are TGCGCCAGCAGCCACGAGCTCTCCTACGAGCAGTACTTC. Residues: CASSHELSYEQYF.

CDR3 residues: CASSQTGLDGYTF. CDR3 nucleotides: TGTGCCAGCAGCCAAACAGGGCTCGATGGCTACACCTTC. The chain has TRBV7-8 and TRBJ1-2, with a tentative D call TRBD1 (6 bases). The CDR3 is made up of 13 amino acids. Germline V gives CDR1 SGHVS, CDR2 FQNEAQ. V was trimmed by 5 bases and J by 6 bases, leaving 13 bases between them.

The CDR3 here is CSVEHVSGNTGELFF. The DNA of the CDR3 is TGCAGCGTTGAACACGTAAGCGGAAACACCGGGGAGCTGTTTTTT. The chain combines TRBV29-1 with TRBJ2-2; a possible D gene is TRBD2 (5 bases). The V and J ends lost 2 bases and 2 bases respectively, with 12 bases between them. In germline, CDR1 is SQVTM, CDR2 ANQGSEA. This CDR3 has 15 amino acids.

CDR3 loop: CASSLGRSGETQYF. CDR3 coding DNA: TGTGCCAGCAGTTTAGGTAGATCCGGAGAGACCCAGTACTTC. V gene TRBV28 combines with J gene TRBJ2-5, with D unresolved. Germline assignment: CDR1 MDHEN and CDR2 SYDVKM. CDR3 length equals 14 residues. V shed 2 bases and J shed 4 bases, with 11 bases lying between them.

The chain employs TRBV5-8 and TRBJ2-7; D is perhaps TRBD2 (6 bases). The CDR3 consists of 18 residues. CDR1 SGHTS and CDR2 YDEGEE come from the germline V gene. V was pared by 0 bases and J by 5 bases, with 24 bases between. CDR3 protein: CASSLAKRRAGPENEQYF. In DNA, the CDR3 is TGTGCCAGCAGCTTGGCCAAGAGAAGGGCGGGGCCTGAGAACGAGCAGTACTTC.

This clone has a single count. The V gene is TRBV7-9, the J gene TRBJ1-3; no firm D call. The CDR3 spans 14 residues. Germline CDR1 and CDR2: SEHNR and FQNEAQ (reference sequence). V was cut by 5 bases and J by 2 bases, with 10 bases left in between. The CDR3 DNA is TGTGCCAGCAGCCGGGGTAGGGCTGGAAACACCATATATTTT. It is translated as CASSRGRAGNTIYF.

The rearrangement links TRBV5-8 to TRBJ2-7; TRBD2 agrees at 9 bases. V lost 2 bases, J lost 1 base, and 16 bases stayed unmatched. The germline gives CDR1 SGHTS, CDR2 YDEGEE. The CDR3 runs 19 residues. This CDR3 is CASSLTFGLAGIRSYEQYF. The CDR3 coding sequence is TGTGCCAGCAGCTTAACTTTCGGGCTAGCGGGAATCAGGTCCTACGAGCAGTACTTC.

This CDR3 is CASSQGPPRGYNEQFF. CDR3 in DNA: TGTGCCAGCAGCCAGGGACCCCCACGGGGCTACAATGAGCAGTTCTTC. The chain recombines TRBV4-2 with TRBJ2-1, with D perhaps given as TRBD1 or TRBD2 (5 bases each). Per germline, CDR1 LGHNA and CDR2 YNFKEQ. The length of the CDR3 is 16 residues. The V end lost 3 bases, the J end lost 3 bases, and 15 bases lay between the germline ends.

The chain joins TRBV10-2 to TRBJ1-3; 8 bases map to TRBD1. The CDR3 is 14 amino acids. Germline loops: CDR1 WSHSY, CDR2 SAAADI. The trim removed 3 bases at V and 6 bases at J, leaving 4 bases unmatched. Here the CDR3 reads CASSEQTGENTIYF. The DNA of the CDR3 is TGCGCCAGCAGTGAACAGACAGGGGAAAACACCATATATTTT.

The V gene is TRBV7-6, the J gene TRBJ2-2; 7 nucleotides match TRBD1. CDR1 is SGHVS, CDR2 FNYEAQ, per germline. CDR3 size: 15 residues. V was pared by 2 bases and J by 6 bases, with 6 bases of the junction left unmatched. The CDR3 DNA is TGTGCCAGCAGCTTAAGACAGGGTGGGGCCGGGGAGCTGTTTTTT. This gives the protein CASSLRQGGAGELFF.

Points on this clone: At one end the junction does not follow the germline gene, possibly because of a read error. V gene TRBV11-2 combines with J gene TRBJ2-1, with 10 bases matching TRBD1. The CDR3 is made up of 16 amino acids. Germline CDR1 SGHAT, CDR2 FQNNGV. CDR3 amino acids: CASSLPGQGSFNEQFF. The CDR3 nucleotides are TGTGCCAGCAGCTTACCGGGACAGGGGTCCTTCAATGAGCAGTTCTTC.

This chain connects TRBV27 to TRBJ1-2; D gene uncertain. V was clipped by 4 bases and J by 1 base, with 10 bases between them. CDR3 size: 14 residues. Germline V gene data show CDR1 as MNHEY and CDR2 as SMNVEV (reference sequence). This chain's CDR3 is CASSSATDNYGYTF. The CDR3 DNA reads TGTGCCAGCAGTTCCGCCACAGATAACTATGGCTACACCTTC.

The J gene is TRBJ2-3, the V gene TRBV7-2; the match to TRBD2 covers 7 bases. Germline V gives CDR1 SGHTA, CDR2 FQGNSA. The CDR3 sequence is 17 residues long. The V segment lost 1 base and the J segment 0 bases; nucleotides outside the gene matches: 7. Here the CDR3 reads CASSLVLAERSTDTQYF. The CDR3 region has the DNA TGTGCCAGCAGCTTAGTGCTAGCGGAGCGTAGCACAGATACGCAGTATTTT.

The genes are TRBV5-1 and TRBJ2-5; D gene ambiguous. The CDR3 loop spans 14 amino acids. V dropped 5 bases and J dropped 0 bases, with 11 bases sitting between them. Germline V gene data show CDR1 as SGHRS and CDR2 as YFSETQ. In DNA, the CDR3 is TGCGCCAGCAGTCCTCTTTCGGACCAAGAGACCCAGTACTTC. Encoded protein: CASSPLSDQETQYF.